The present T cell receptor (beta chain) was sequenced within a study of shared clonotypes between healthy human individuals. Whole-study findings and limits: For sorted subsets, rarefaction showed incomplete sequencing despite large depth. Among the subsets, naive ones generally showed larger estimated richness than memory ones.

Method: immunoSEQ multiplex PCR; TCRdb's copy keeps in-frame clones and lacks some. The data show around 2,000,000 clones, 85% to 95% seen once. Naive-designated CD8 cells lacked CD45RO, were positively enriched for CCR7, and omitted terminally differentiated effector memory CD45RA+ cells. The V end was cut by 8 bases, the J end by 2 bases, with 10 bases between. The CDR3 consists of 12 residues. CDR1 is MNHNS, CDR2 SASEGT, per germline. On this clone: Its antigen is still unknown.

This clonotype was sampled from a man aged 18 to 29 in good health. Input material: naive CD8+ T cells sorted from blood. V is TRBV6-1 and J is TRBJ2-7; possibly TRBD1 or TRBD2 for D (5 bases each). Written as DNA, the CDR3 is TGTGCCAGCGGGGGACGGCCCTACGAGCAGTACTTC. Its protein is CASGGRPYEQYF.